Listed below are T cell receptor beta chains from one sample, sequenced in a study of control samples from healthy donors and cancer patients. Repertoires were generated with immunoSEQ multiplex PCR, while TCRdb's copy carries only in-frame clones and drops some. The table lists 40,000 to 50,000 clones, roughly 94% of them singletons. Sequencing was carried out using blood. These receptors were collected from a man aged 55 to 70 in good health. The CDR3 runs from the conserved cysteine through the conserved F or W. Clone sizes are given selectively: once, few, many, or a class where the clone is expanded.

clone size | V gene | CDR3 protein
once | TRBV7-3 | CASSLKVGQPQHF
. | TRBV6-5 | CATQGLAGGVHEQYF
. | TRBV6-4 | CASRGLVRVETQYF
. | TRBV7-9 | CASSLGTGTPLHF
. | TRBV7-9 | CASSIGLAGVDYEQYF
. | TRBV18 | CASSPGGQGKGGYTF
. | TRBV19 | CASSRLTVANTEAFF
once | TRBV18 | CASSPRGETQYF
. | TRBV7-9 | CASSLSVTDTGELFF
. | TRBV6-4 | CASSEGPSYEQYF
. | TRBV18 | CASSSGGINTEAFF
. | TRBV18 | CASSSRNTPYQETQYF
. | TRBV19 | CASSRDRGRVSPLHF
once | TRBV9 | CASSDRLAQGTDTQYF
once | TRBV30 | CAWSVQVGFGETQYF
few | TRBV3-1/TRBV3-2 | CASSQHDPGTGANVLTF
. | TRBV19 | CASKGRNTDTQYF
. | TRBV9 | CASSVEVDYGYTF
. | TRBV6-5 | CASSYESGARTGELFF